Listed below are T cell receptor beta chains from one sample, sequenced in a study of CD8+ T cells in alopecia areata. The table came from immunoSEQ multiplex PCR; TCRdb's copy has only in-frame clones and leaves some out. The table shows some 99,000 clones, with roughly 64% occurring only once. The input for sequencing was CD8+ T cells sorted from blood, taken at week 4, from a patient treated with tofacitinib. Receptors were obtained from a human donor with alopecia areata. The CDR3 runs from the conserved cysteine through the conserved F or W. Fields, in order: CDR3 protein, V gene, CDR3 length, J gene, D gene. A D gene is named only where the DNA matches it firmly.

CASSPTLEETQYF TRBV11-2 13 TRBJ2-5 NA
CASSLKGATAEQYF TRBV11-2 14 TRBJ2-7 NA
CASSRRDPLNYGYTF TRBV7-2 15 TRBJ1-2 NA
CASSLGTGGQPQHF TRBV5-1 14 TRBJ1-5 TRBD1
CASSLGTSGREQYF TRBV5-1 14 TRBJ2-7 TRBD2
CSVGTARGWRTF TRBV29-1 12 TRBJ1-2 NA
CASSQPGVPYEQYF TRBV4-2 14 TRBJ2-7 NA
CASTLGPGTNYGYTF TRBV5-1 15 TRBJ1-2 NA
CASSLGSSGGLDEQFF TRBV27 16 TRBJ2-1 TRBD2
CASSRDRGHYGYTF TRBV14 14 TRBJ1-2 TRBD1
CASSEVPEKLFF TRBV25-1 12 TRBJ1-4 NA
CASSESGSEQFF TRBV2 12 TRBJ2-1 NA
CASSYQGALGANVLTF TRBV27 16 TRBJ2-6 TRBD1
CASSDGSDTDTQYF TRBV6-4 14 TRBJ2-3 NA
CASSGSRVAEAFF TRBV6-6 13 TRBJ1-1 NA
CASSRGDAPRNIQYF TRBV7-9 15 TRBJ2-4 TRBD2
CASSLTPGLRGYF TRBV5-6 13 TRBJ2-3 NA
CASSAGLAGEETQYF TRBV9 15 TRBJ2-5 TRBD2
CARGTNQPQHF TRBV6-1 11 TRBJ1-5 NA
CASGLSVNTEAFF TRBV12-5 13 TRBJ1-1 NA
CASSPNAGSYGYTF TRBV18 14 TRBJ1-2 NA
CASSQTPNTEAFF TRBV11-2 13 TRBJ1-1 NA
CASSQVDNRVNYGYTF TRBV4-2 16 TRBJ1-2 NA
CASSSVRGGVYGYTF TRBV5-1 15 TRBJ1-2 NA
CASCSWGGQETQYF TRBV2 14 TRBJ2-5 NA
CASSLTKTDTQYF TRBV11-1 13 TRBJ2-3 NA
CASSITLGELFF TRBV14 12 TRBJ2-2 NA
CASSLTNEQFF TRBV5-1 11 TRBJ2-1 NA
CATSRDRGRGYGYTF TRBV15 15 TRBJ1-2 TRBD1
CASRGPGQGPTEAFF TRBV6-5 15 TRBJ1-1 TRBD1